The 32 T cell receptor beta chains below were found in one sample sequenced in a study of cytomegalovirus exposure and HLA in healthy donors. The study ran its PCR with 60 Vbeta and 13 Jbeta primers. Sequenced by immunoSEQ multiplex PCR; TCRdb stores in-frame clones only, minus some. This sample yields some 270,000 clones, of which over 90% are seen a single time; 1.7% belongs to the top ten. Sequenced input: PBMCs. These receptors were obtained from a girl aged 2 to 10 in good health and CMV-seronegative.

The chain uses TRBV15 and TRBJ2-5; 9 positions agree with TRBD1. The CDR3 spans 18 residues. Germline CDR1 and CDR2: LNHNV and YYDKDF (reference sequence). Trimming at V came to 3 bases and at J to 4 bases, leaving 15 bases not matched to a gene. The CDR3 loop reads CATSSHSNRGRGPETQYF. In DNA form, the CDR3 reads TGTGCCACCAGCAGTCACTCGAACAGGGGGCGCGGACCAGAGACCCAGTACTTC.

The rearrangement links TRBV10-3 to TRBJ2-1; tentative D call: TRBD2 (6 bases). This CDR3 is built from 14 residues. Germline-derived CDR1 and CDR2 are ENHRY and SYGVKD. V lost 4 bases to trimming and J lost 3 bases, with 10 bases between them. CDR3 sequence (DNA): TGTGCCATCAGTGGGCGGGGCAGCTACAATGAGCAGTTCTTC. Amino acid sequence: CAISGRGSYNEQFF.

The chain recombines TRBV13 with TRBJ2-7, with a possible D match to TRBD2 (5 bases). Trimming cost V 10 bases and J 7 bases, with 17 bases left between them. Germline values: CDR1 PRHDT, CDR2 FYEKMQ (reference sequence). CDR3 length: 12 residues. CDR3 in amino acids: CATSGSVMEQYF. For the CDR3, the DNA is TGTGCCACCTCGGGGTCGGTAATGGAGCAGTACTTC.

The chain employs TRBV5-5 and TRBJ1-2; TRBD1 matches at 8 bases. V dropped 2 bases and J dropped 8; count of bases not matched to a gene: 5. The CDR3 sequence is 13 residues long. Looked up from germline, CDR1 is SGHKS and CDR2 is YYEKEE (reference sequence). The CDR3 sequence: CASSLLQGGGYTF. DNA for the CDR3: TGTGCCAGCAGCTTACTACAGGGGGGCGGCTACACCTTC.

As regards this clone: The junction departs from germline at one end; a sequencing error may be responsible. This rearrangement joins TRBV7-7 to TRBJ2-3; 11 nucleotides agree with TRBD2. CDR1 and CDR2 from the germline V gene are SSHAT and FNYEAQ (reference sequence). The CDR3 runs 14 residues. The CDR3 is CASSLGTSGDTQYF. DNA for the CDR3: TGTGCTAGCAGCCTCGGGACTAGCGGAGATACGCAGTATTTT.

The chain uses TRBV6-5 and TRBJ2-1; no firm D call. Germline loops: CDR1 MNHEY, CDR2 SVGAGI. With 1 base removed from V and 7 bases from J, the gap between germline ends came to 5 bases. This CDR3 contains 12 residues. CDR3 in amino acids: CASSYWRNEQFF. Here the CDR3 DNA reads TGTGCCAGCAGTTACTGGCGGAATGAGCAGTTCTTC.

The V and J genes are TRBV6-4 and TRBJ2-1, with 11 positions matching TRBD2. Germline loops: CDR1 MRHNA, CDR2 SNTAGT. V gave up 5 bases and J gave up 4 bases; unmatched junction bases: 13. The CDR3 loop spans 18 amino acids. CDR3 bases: TGTGCCAGCAGTAGGACTAGCGGGCCCCTAGTTGAGTACAATGAGCAGTTCTTC. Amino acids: CASSRTSGPLVEYNEQFF.

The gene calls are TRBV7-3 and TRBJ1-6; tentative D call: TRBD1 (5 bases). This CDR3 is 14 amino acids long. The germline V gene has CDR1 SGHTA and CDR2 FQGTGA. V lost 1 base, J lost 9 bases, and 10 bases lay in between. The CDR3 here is CASSLIGEGSPLHF. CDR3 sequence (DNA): TGTGCCAGCAGCTTAATAGGGGAGGGTTCACCCCTCCACTTT.

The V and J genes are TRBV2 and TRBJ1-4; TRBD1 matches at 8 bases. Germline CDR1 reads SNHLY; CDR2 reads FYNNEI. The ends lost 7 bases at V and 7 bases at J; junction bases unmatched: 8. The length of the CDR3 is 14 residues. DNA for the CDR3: TGTGCCAGCAAGCAACAGGGGGGGGGTGAAAAACTGTTTTTT. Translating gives CASKQQGGGEKLFF.

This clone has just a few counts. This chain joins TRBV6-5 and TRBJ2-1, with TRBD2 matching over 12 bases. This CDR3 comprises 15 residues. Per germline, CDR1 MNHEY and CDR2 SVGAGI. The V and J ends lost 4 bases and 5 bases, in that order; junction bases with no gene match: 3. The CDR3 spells CASSSLAGGDNEQFF. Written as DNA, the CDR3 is TGTGCCAGCAGTTCACTAGCGGGAGGAGACAATGAGCAGTTCTTC.

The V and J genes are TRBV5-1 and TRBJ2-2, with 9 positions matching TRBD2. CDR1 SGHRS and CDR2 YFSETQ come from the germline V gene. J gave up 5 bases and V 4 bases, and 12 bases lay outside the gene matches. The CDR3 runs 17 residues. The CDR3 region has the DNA TGCGCCAGCAGCCCGAACCCGACGACTAGCGGTACCGGGGAGCTGTTTTTT. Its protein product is CASSPNPTTSGTGELFF.

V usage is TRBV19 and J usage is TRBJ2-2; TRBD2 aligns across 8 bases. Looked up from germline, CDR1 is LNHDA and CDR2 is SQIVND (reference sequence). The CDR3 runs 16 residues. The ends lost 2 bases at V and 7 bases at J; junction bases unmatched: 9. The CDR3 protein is CASSIIGGVRFGELFF. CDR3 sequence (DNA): TGTGCCAGTAGTATAATCGGGGGGGTGAGGTTCGGGGAGCTGTTTTTT.

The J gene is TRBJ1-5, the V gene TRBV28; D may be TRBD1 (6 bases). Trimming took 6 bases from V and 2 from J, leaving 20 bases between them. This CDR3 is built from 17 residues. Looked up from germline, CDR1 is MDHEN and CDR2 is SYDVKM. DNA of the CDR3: TGTGCCAGCAGCTCCCTGGTCCGGGACATGCGCAATCAGCCCCAGCATTTT. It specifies CASSSLVRDMRNQPQHF.

The CDR3 DNA sequence: TGTGCTAGTGGTTTCGGGAAGCCGGGACAAAAGGAAAAACTGTTTTTT. This codes for CASGFGKPGQKEKLFF. The rearrangement links TRBV12-5 to TRBJ1-4; D is perhaps TRBD1 (6 bases). In germline, CDR1 is LGHNT, CDR2 FRNRAP. CDR3 length: 16 amino acids. The ends were cut back, 3 bases at V and 8 bases at J, with 19 bases in the middle.

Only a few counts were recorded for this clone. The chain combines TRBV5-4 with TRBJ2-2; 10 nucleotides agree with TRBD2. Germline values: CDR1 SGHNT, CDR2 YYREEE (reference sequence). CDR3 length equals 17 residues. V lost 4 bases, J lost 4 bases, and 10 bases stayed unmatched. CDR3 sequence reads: CASSEGLAGVVTGELFF. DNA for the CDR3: TGTGCCAGCAGCGAGGGCCTAGCGGGAGTCGTCACCGGGGAGCTGTTTTTT.

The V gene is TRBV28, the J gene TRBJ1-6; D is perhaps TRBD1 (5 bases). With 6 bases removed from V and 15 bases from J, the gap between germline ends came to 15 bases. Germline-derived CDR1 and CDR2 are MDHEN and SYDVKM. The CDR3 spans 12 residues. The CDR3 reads CASSVSGAVLHF. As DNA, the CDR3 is TGTGCCAGCAGCGTAAGTGGGGCGGTCCTCCACTTT.

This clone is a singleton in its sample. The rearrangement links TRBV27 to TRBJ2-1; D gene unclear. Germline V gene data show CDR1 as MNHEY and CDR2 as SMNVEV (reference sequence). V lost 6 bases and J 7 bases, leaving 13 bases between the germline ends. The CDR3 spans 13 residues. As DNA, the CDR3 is TGTGCCAGCAGACCCCGGGTTGGAAATGAGCAGTTCTTC. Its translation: CASRPRVGNEQFF.

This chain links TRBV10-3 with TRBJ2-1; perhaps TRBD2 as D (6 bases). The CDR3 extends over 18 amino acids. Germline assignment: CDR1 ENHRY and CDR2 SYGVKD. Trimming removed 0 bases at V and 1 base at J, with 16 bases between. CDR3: CAISESISVAGSYNEQFF. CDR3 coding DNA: TGTGCCATCAGTGAGTCGATTAGTGTGGCGGGGTCCTACAATGAGCAGTTCTTC.

Here the CDR3 reads CASSSTSGEDSDTQYF. The CDR3 region has the DNA TGTGCCAGCAGCTCGACTAGCGGGGAGGACTCAGATACGCAGTATTTT. The chain links TRBV7-9 to TRBJ2-3; 11 positions agree with TRBD2. The CDR3 covers 16 residues. Germline lookup yields CDR1 SEHNR and CDR2 FQNEAQ (reference sequence). V was pared by 4 bases and J by 4 bases, with 7 bases of the junction left unmatched.

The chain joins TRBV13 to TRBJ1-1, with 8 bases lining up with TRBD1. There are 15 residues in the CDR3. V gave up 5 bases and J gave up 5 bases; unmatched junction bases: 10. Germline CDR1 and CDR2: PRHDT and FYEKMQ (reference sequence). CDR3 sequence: CASSRQGPQQTEAFF. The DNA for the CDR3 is TGTGCCAGCAGCCGACAGGGGCCCCAACAGACTGAAGCTTTCTTT.

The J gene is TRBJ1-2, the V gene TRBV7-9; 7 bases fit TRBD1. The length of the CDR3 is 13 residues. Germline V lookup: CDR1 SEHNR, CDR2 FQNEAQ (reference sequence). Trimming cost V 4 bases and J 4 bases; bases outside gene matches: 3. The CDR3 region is CASSSRQGYGYTF. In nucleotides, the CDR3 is TGTGCCAGCAGCTCACGACAGGGCTATGGCTACACCTTC.

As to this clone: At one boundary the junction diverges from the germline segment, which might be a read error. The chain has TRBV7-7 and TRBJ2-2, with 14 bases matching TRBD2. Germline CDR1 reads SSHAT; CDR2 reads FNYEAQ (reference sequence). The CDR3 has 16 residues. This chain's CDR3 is CASSPGTSGGTGELFF. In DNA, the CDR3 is TGTGCTAGCAGCCCTGGGACTAGCGGGGGAACCGGGGAGCTGTTTTTT.

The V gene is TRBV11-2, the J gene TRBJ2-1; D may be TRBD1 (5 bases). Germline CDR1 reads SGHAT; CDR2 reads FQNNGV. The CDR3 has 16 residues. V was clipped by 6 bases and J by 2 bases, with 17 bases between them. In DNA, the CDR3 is TGTGCCAGCAGTCCTGCCTGGGGCCAGACCTACAATGAGCAGTTCTTC. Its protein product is CASSPAWGQTYNEQFF.

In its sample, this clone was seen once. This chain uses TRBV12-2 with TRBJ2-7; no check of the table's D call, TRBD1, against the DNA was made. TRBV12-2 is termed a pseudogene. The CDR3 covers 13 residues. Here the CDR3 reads CASRLSDNYEQYF. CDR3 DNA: TGTGCAAGTCGCTTATCAGACAACTACGAGCAGTACTTC.

Written as DNA, the CDR3 is TGCAGTGGACAGACTAGCAATGAGCAGTTCTTC. It encodes CSGQTSNEQFF. The chain carries TRBV20-1 and TRBJ2-1; possibly TRBD2 for D (6 bases). V lost 7 bases and J 6 bases, leaving 10 bases between the germline ends. This CDR3 has 11 residues. CDR1 is DFQATT, CDR2 SNEGSKA, per germline (reference sequence).

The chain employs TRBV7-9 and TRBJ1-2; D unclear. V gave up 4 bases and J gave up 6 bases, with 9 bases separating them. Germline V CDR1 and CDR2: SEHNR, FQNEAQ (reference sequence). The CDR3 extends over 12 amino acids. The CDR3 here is CASSYQLDGYTF. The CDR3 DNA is TGTGCCAGCAGCTATCAACTAGATGGCTACACCTTC.

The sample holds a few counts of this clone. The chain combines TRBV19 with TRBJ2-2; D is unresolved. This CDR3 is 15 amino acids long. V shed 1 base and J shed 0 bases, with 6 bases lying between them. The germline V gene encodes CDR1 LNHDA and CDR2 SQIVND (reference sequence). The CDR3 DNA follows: TGTGCCAGTAGTATAGGGGCCGCGAACACCGGGGAGCTGTTTTTT. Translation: CASSIGAANTGELFF.

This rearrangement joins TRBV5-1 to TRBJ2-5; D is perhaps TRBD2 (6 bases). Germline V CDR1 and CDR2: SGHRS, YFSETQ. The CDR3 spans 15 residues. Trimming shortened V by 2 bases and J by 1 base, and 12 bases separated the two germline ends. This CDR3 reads CASSFPSGAQETQYF. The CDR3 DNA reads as TGCGCCAGCAGCTTCCCTTCGGGAGCCCAAGAGACCCAGTACTTC.

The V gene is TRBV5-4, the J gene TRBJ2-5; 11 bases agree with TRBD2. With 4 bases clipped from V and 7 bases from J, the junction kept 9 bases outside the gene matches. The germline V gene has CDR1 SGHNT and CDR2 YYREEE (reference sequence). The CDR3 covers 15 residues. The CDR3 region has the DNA TGTGCCAGCAGCACGATAGCGGGAGGGCCGGGGACCCAGTACTTC. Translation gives CASSTIAGGPGTQYF.

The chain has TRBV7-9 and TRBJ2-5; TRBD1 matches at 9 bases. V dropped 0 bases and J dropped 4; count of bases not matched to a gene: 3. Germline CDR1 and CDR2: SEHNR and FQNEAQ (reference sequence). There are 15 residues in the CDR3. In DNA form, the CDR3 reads TGTGCCAGCAGCTTAGCGACGACAGGGGGAGAGACCCAGTACTTC. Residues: CASSLATTGGETQYF.

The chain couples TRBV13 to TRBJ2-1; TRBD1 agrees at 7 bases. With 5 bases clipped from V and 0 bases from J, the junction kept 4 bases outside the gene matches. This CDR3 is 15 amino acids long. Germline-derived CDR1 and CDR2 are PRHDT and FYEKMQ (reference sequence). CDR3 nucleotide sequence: TGTGCCAGCAGCCCGGGACAGCCCTCCTACAATGAGCAGTTCTTC. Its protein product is CASSPGQPSYNEQFF.

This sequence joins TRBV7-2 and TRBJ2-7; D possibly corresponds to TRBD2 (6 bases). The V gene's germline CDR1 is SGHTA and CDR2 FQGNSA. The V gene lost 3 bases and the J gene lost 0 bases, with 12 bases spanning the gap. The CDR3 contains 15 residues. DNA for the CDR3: TGTGCCAGCAGCTTTGGCGGGATGAGCTCCTACGAGCAGTACTTC. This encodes CASSFGGMSSYEQYF.